Sequencing of this T cell receptor (beta chain) was carried out in a study of cytomegalovirus exposure and HLA in healthy donors. Study-wide findings and caveats: Information on immune exposure was restricted to one variable (CMV serostatus).

The PCR ran on 60 Vbeta and 13 Jbeta primers. Here immunoSEQ multiplex PCR was the method, and the copy in TCRdb shows in-frame clones only, minus some. The table shows about 110,000 clones, with about 80% occurring only once. Notes on this clone: Its target is unknown.

The CDR3 sequence is 15 residues long. Germline CDR1 and CDR2: MNHEY and SVGAGI. The V gene lost 5 bases and the J gene lost 1 base, with 12 bases spanning the gap. The origin of this receptor is a woman between 50 and 59 years old in good health and CMV-seropositive. V is TRBV6-5 and J is TRBJ1-3; D is unresolved. Sequencing used PBMCs. Here the CDR3 DNA reads TGTGCCAGCAGTCGTGGCTCTTGGTCTGGAAACACCATATATTTT. Translated, it gives CASSRGSWSGNTIYF.